The rows below give T cell receptor beta chains drawn from one sample of a study of cytomegalovirus exposure and HLA in healthy donors. Data came from immunoSEQ multiplex PCR; TCRdb stores just in-frame clones and leaves some out. Of approximately 140,000 clones in the sample, about three quarters were seen once. Sequencing input: PBMCs. Receptor source: a human donor in good health. Both conserved end residues are part of each CDR3. Fields, in order: V gene, D gene, clone size, J gene, CDR3 protein, CDR3 DNA. The D gene is left open where the match is weak. Clone size appears in some rows only: once, few, many, or a class for an expanded clone.

TRBV28	TRBD1	-	TRBJ2-7	CASSLPDRGRYEQHF	TGTGCCAGCAGCCTCCCAGACAGGGGGCGGTACGAGCAGCACTTC
TRBV29-1	TRBD1	-	TRBJ1-1	CSVRDRGTNTEAFF	TGCAGCGTCCGGGACAGGGGTACGAACACTGAAGCTTTCTTT
TRBV27	-	-	TRBJ2-3	CASSLLTSTDTQYF	TGTGCCAGCAGTTTGCTAACTAGTACAGATACGCAGTATTTT
TRBV13	TRBD1	-	TRBJ1-1	CASSHYRGVNTEAFF	TGTGCCAGCAGCCATTACAGGGGGGTGAACACTGAAGCTTTCTTT
TRBV2	-	-	TRBJ2-1	CASNIGGYNEQFF	TGTGCCAGCAACATAGGAGGGTACAATGAGCAGTTCTTC
TRBV1	-	few	TRBJ2-2	CTSSQDQVRLNTGELFF	TGCACCAGCAGCCAAGATCAGGTCAGGCTGAACACCGGGGAGCTGTTTTTT
TRBV18	-	-	TRBJ2-3	CASSPGWVEDTQYF	TGTGCCAGCTCACCCGGGTGGGTGGAAGATACGCAGTATTTT
TRBV11-3	TRBD1	few	TRBJ2-1	CASSKGGVSTYNEQFF	TGTGCCAGCAGCAAAGGGGGCGTATCGACCTACAATGAGCAGTTCTTC
TRBV18	-	-	TRBJ1-6	CASSPSPARDNSPLHF	TGTGCCAGCTCACCCTCCCCGGCCCGGGATAATTCACCCCTCCACTTT
TRBV27	TRBD1	few	TRBJ1-2	CASSLQGAQGYGYTF	TGTGCCAGCAGTCTACAGGGGGCGCAAGGTTATGGCTACACCTTC
TRBV25-1	-	few	TRBJ2-7	CASSTGYEQYF	TGTGCCAGCAGTACCGGGTACGAGCAGTACTTC
TRBV10-3	TRBD2	-	TRBJ2-3	CAISGPSGGKTDTQYF	TGTGCCATCAGTGGACCTAGCGGGGGAAAGACAGATACGCAGTATTTT
TRBV6-5	TRBD1	-	TRBJ1-1	CASRPNRGMNTEAFF	TGTGCCAGCAGACCAAACAGGGGCATGAACACTGAAGCTTTCTTT
TRBV9	TRBD2	-	TRBJ2-1	CASSPTASGGAGLKNEQFF	TGTGCCAGCAGCCCCACGGCTAGCGGGGGGGCCGGACTTAAAAATGAGCAGTTCTTC
TRBV5-1	-	-	TRBJ2-3	CASSVTGSSTDTQYF	TGCGCCAGCAGCGTCACAGGGTCGAGCACAGATACGCAGTATTTT
TRBV6-1	-	-	TRBJ1-2	CASGEGGVYGYTF	TGTGCCAGCGGGGAGGGGGGAGTCTATGGCTACACCTTC
TRBV19	-	-	TRBJ1-1	CASSQYTEAFF	TGTGCCAGTTCACAGTACACTGAAGCTTTCTTT
TRBV19	TRBD1	once	TRBJ1-2	CASSGRTGEAYGYTF	TGTGCCAGTAGTGGGAGGACAGGGGAAGCCTATGGCTACACCTTC
TRBV7-3	-	few	TRBJ2-1	CASSLFPRSNEQFF	TGTGCCAGCAGCTTATTCCCTAGGTCGAATGAGCAGTTCTTC
TRBV5-1	-	once	TRBJ1-3	CASSLQGNTIYF	TGCGCCAGCAGCTTACAGGGAAACACCATATATTTT
TRBV2	TRBD1	-	TRBJ2-7	CASSSDRAPGEQYF	TGTGCCAGCAGTAGTGACAGGGCCCCGGGAGAGCAGTACTTC
TRBV27	TRBD1	-	TRBJ1-6	CASSAGTGWTPLHF	TGTGCCAGCAGTGCCGGGACAGGGTGGACACCCCTCCACTTT
TRBV14	-	-	TRBJ1-3	CASSQPVGNTIYF	TGTGCCAGCAGCCAGCCAGTTGGAAACACCATATATTTT
TRBV7-9	-	-	TRBJ1-6	CSSGSAGYNSPLHF	TGTTCCAGCGGTTCGGCGGGTTATAATTCACCCCTCCACTTT
TRBV7-3	-	-	TRBJ1-1	CASSLSGRAEAFF	TGTGCCAGCAGCTTATCGGGGAGGGCTGAAGCTTTCTTT
TRBV27	TRBD1	-	TRBJ1-1	CASSSRTGNTEAFF	TGTGCCAGCAGTAGCCGGACAGGGAACACTGAAGCTTTCTTT
TRBV18	TRBD1	-	TRBJ2-7	CASSPAGGYEQYF	TGTGCCAGCTCACCGGCAGGGGGATACGAGCAGTACTTC
TRBV19	TRBD1	-	TRBJ2-1	CASSIIRDRGSNEQFF	TGTGCCAGTAGTATCATCAGGGACAGGGGTAGCAATGAGCAGTTCTTC
TRBV19	TRBD1	-	TRBJ1-5	CASSRSGTGLWSPQHF	TGTGCCAGTAGTAGGTCCGGGACAGGGTTGTGGTCGCCCCAGCATTTT
TRBV6-5	-	-	TRBJ2-2	CASSSGNTGELFF	TGTGCCAGCTCCTCGGGGAACACCGGGGAGCTGTTTTTT
TRBV25-1	-	-	TRBJ2-3	CASSASGTDTQYF	TGTGCCAGCAGTGCTAGCGGCACAGATACGCAGTATTTT
TRBV27	-	-	TRBJ2-6	CASRRVGANVLTF	TGTGCCAGCAGACGGGTTGGGGCCAACGTCCTGACTTTC
TRBV9	TRBD1	-	TRBJ2-2	CASSVPRGQGTTGELFF	TGTGCCAGCAGCGTACCCCGTGGACAGGGAACCACCGGGGAGCTGTTTTTT
TRBV30	-	-	TRBJ1-5	CAWSAGGLGYQPQHF	TGTGCCTGGAGTGCGGGGGGCCTGGGGTATCAGCCCCAGCATTTT
TRBV10-2	-	-	TRBJ2-7	CASTPRGRGHYEQYF	TGCGCCAGCACCCCTCGCGGCAGGGGCCACTACGAGCAGTACTTC
TRBV9	-	few	TRBJ2-3	CASSVSAVTDTQYF	TGTGCCAGCAGCGTGTCAGCGGTCACAGATACGCAGTATTTT
TRBV19	TRBD2	-	TRBJ2-3	CASSIWPSGRFTDTQYF	TGTGCCAGTAGTATCTGGCCTAGCGGGAGGTTCACAGATACGCAGTATTTT
TRBV4-3	-	-	TRBJ2-2	CASSQDLADKNTGELFF	TGCGCCAGCAGCCAGGACTTAGCGGACAAGAACACCGGGGAGCTGTTTTTT
TRBV10-2	TRBD2	-	TRBJ2-4	CASSPASGGVKNIQYF	TGCGCCAGCAGCCCCGCTAGCGGGGGGGTCAAAAACATTCAGTACTTC
TRBV27	TRBD2	-	TRBJ2-3	CASRDKAGGAWDTQYF	TGTGCCAGCAGAGACAAAGCGGGGGGGGCGTGGGATACGCAGTATTTT
TRBV18	TRBD1	-	TRBJ2-2	CASSTEGQGGTGELFF	TGTGCCAGCTCAACTGAAGGACAGGGCGGAACCGGGGAGCTGTTTTTT
TRBV25-1	TRBD2	-	TRBJ2-3	CASSEYNIAGSTDTQYF	TGTGCCAGCAGTGAATATAATATAGCGGGGAGCACAGATACGCAGTATTTT
TRBV4-2	TRBD2	-	TRBJ2-6	CASSPITYGTSGIDSGANVLTF	TGTGCCAGCAGCCCAATAACATATGGGACTAGCGGGATTGACTCTGGGGCCAACGTCCTGACTTTC
TRBV5-6	-	-	TRBJ2-7	CASSQDRRPYEQYF	TGTGCCAGCAGCCAAGACAGGCGACCTTACGAGCAGTACTTC
TRBV6-1	TRBD2	-	TRBJ2-1	CASRGLAGVMRFF	TGTGCCAGCAGGGGGCTGGCGGGAGTGATGCGGTTCTTC
TRBV7-2	TRBD1	-	TRBJ1-2	CASSGRDRDRGHYGYTF	TGTGCCAGCAGCGGCCGGGACAGGGACAGAGGGCACTATGGCTACACCTTC
TRBV6-5	TRBD1	-	TRBJ1-1	CASSETGGRTEAFF	TGTGCCAGCAGTGAAACAGGGGGTAGAACTGAAGCTTTCTTT
TRBV5-1	-	-	TRBJ2-6	CASSFTQEGANVLTF	TGCGCCAGCAGCTTCACCCAGGAAGGGGCCAACGTCCTGACTTTC
TRBV27	-	-	TRBJ1-1	CASSFQGLRKAEAFF	TGTGCCAGCAGTTTTCAGGGACTAAGGAAGGCTGAAGCTTTCTTT
TRBV7-8	TRBD1	-	TRBJ1-4	CASSPRPTGRLGEKLFF	TGTGCCAGCAGCCCCCGCCCGACAGGGCGGCTGGGAGAAAAACTGTTTTTT